This TCR beta chain comes out of a study of cytomegalovirus exposure and HLA in healthy donors. A multiplex PCR was run with 60 Vbeta primers and 13 Jbeta primers. The data were produced by immunoSEQ multiplex PCR, yet TCRdb's version contains in-frame clones alone and is incomplete. The table lists some 120,000 clones, 83% of them singletons, with around 3.5% in the top ten. Findings and caveats of the study: Relative to the approximately 700-donor mean, N-insertions were reportedly fewer in an Asian-associated ancestry cluster in a later analysis.

Notes on this clone: Its matching antigen is unknown.

The junction had 8 bases not matched to a gene; V was cut back by 6 bases and J by 5 bases. The CDR3 has 15 residues. Germline lookup yields CDR1 SGDLS and CDR2 YYNGEE. The sequenced material came from PBMCs. The chain combines TRBV9 with TRBJ2-2; 9 bases map to TRBD2. This sequence originates from a middle-aged woman in good health and CMV-seropositive. Here the CDR3 reads CASTISGSMTGELFF. CDR3 nucleotide sequence: TGTGCCAGCACCATTAGCGGGAGTATGACCGGGGAGCTGTTTTTT. The full variable domain, its missing parts supplied by reference TRBV9 and TRBJ2-2, is DSGVTQTPKHLITATGQRVTLRCSPRSGDLSVYWYQQSLDQGLQFLIQYYNGEERAKGNILERFSAQQFPDLHSELNLSSLELGDSALYFCASTISGSMTGELFFGEGSRLTVL.